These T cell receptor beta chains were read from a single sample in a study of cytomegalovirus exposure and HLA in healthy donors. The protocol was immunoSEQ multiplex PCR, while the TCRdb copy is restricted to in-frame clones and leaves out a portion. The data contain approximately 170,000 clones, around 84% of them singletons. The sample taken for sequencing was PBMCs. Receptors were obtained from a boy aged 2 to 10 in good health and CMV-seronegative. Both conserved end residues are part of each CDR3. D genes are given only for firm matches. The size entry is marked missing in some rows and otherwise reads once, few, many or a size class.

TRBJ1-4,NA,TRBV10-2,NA,CASSESGTRANEKLFF,TGCGCCAGCAGTGAGTCCGGGACACGGGCTAATGAAAAACTGTTTTTT
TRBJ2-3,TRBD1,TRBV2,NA,CASFTGVPDTQYF,TGTGCCAGCTTCACAGGGGTACCAGATACGCAGTATTTT
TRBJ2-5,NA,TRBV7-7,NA,CASPGEETQYF,TGTGCCAGCCCAGGGGAGGAGACCCAGTACTTC
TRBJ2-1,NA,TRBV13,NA,CASSLGGYNEQFF,TGTGCCAGCAGCTTAGGCGGGTACAATGAGCAGTTCTTC
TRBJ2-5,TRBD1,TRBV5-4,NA,CASSWPGDSPEKTQETQYF,TGTGCCAGCAGCTGGCCCGGGGACAGCCCCGAAAAAACCCAAGAGACCCAGTACTTC
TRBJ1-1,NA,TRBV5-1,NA,CASSLIRGTEAFF,TGCGCCAGCAGCTTAATCAGAGGAACTGAAGCTTTCTTT
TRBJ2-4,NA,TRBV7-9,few,CASSFTNIQYF,TGTGCCAGCAGTTTTACTAACATTCAGTACTTC
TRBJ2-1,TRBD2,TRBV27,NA,CASTPLAGGPLEQFF,TGTGCCAGCACCCCTCTAGCGGGGGGGCCTCTTGAGCAGTTCTTC
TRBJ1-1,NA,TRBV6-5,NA,CASSPRGAEAFF,TGTGCCAGCAGTCCAAGAGGCGCTGAAGCTTTCTTT
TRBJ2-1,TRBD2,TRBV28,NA,CASSFPLAGGLNEQFF,TGTGCCAGCAGTTTCCCACTAGCGGGGGGTTTAAATGAGCAGTTCTTC
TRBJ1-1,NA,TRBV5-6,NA,CASTILQGGKAFF,TGTGCCAGCACCATATTACAGGGTGGAAAGGCTTTCTTT
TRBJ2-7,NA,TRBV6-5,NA,CASSELNEQYF,TGTGCCAGCAGTGAACTTAACGAGCAGTACTTC
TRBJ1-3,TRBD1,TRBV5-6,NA,CASSIPGQGNTIYF,TGTGCCAGCAGCATCCCGGGACAGGGCAACACCATATATTTT
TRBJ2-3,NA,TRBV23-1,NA,CASRTGTDTQYF,TGCGCCAGCAGGACAGGCACAGATACGCAGTATTTT
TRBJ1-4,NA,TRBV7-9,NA,CASSILRGTTNEKLFF,TGTGCCAGCAGTATCTTAAGGGGTACGACTAATGAAAAACTGTTTTTT